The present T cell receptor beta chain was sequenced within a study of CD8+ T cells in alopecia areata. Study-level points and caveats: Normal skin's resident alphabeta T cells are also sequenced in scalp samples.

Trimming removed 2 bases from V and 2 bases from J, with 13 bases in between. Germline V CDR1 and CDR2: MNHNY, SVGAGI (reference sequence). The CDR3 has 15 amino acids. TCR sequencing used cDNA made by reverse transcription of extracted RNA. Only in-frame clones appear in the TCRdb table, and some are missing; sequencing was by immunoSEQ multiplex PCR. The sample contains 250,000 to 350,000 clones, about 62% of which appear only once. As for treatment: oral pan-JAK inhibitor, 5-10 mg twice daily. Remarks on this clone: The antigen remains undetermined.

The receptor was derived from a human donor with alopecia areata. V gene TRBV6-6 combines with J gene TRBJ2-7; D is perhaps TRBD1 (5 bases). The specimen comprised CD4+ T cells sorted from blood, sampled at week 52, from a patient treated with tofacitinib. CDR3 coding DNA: TGTGCCAGCAGTTACCAAGTTGACAGTCCCTACGAGCAGTACTTC. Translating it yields CASSYQVDSPYEQYF.